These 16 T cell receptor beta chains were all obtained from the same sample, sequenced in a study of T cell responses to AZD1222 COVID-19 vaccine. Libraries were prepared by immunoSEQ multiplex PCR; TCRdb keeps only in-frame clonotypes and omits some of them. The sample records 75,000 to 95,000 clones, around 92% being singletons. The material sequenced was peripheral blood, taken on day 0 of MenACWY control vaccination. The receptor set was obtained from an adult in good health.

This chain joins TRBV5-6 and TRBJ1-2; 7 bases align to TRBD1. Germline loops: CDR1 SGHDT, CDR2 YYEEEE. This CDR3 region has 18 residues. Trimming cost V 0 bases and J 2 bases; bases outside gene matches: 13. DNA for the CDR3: TGTGCCAGCAGCTTGGTGACAGGGTTCAGTCGGGTAAACTATGGCTACACCTTC. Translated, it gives CASSLVTGFSRVNYGYTF.

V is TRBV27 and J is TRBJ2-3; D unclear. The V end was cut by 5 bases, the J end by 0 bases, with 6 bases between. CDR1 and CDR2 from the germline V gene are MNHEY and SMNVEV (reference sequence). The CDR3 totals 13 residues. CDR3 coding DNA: TGTGCCAGCAGTCTACCTAGCACAGATACGCAGTATTTT. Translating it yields CASSLPSTDTQYF.

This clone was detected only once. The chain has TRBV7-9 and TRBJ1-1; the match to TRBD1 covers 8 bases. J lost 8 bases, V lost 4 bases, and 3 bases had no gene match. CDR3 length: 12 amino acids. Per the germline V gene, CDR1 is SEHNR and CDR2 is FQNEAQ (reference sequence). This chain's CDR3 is CASSYDRGEAFF. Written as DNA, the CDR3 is TGTGCCAGCAGCTACGACAGGGGAGAAGCTTTCTTT.

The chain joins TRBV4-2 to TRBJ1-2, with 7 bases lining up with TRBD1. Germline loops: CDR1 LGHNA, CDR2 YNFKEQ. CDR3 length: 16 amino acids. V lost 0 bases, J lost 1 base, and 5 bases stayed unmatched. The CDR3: CASSQEGQTINYGYTF. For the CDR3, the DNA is TGTGCCAGCAGCCAAGAGGGACAGACAATTAACTATGGCTACACCTTC.

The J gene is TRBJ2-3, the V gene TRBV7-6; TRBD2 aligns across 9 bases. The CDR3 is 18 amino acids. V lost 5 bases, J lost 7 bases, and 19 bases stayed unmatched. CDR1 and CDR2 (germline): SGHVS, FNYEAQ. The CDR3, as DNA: TGTGCCAGCAGCCCCGGCTTGGGTGGCGGGGGGGCCATAAATACGCAGTATTTT. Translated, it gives CASSPGLGGGGAINTQYF. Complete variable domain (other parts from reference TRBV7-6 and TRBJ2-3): GAGVSQSPRYKVTKRGQDVALRCDPISGHVSLYWYRQALGQGPEFLTYFNYEAQQDKSGLPNDRFSAERPEGSISTLTIQRTEQRDSAMYRCASSPGLGGGGAINTQYFGPGTRLTVL.

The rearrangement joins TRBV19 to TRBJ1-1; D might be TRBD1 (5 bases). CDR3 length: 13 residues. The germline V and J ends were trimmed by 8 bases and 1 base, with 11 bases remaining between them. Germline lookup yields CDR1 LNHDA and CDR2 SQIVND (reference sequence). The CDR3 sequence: CASSRQPNTEAFF. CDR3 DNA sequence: TGTGCCAGTTCCCGACAGCCGAACACTGAAGCTTTCTTT.

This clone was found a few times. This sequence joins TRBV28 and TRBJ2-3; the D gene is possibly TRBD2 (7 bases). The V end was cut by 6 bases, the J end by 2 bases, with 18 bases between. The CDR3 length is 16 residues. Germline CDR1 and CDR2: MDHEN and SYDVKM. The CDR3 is CASSGGRGPYTDTQYF. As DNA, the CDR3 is TGTGCCAGCAGCGGGGGGCGGGGGCCCTACACAGATACGCAGTATTTT.

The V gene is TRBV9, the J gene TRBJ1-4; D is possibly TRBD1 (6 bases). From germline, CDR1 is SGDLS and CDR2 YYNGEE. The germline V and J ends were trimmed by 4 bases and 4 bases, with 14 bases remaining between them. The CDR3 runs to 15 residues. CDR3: CASSPLGAVNEKLFF. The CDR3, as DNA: TGTGCCAGCAGCCCCTTGGGGGCAGTTAATGAAAAACTGTTTTTT.

CDR3 nucleotide sequence: TGCGCCAGCAGCCTTTTCCCAGGCTTGGAAGAGTACGAGCAGTACTTC. Protein product: CASSLFPGLEEYEQYF. J is TRBJ2-7 and V is TRBV4-1; no firm D call. Trimming removed 4 bases from V and 4 bases from J, with 20 bases in between. Germline loops: CDR1 MGHRA, CDR2 YSYEKL. This CDR3 region has 16 residues.

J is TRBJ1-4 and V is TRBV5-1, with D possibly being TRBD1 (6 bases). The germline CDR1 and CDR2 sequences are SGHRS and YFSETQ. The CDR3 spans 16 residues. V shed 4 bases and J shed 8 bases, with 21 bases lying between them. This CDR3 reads CASSVGSTGQNEKLFF. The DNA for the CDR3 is TGCGCCAGCAGCGTTGGGTCGACAGGCCAAAACGAAAAACTGTTTTTT.

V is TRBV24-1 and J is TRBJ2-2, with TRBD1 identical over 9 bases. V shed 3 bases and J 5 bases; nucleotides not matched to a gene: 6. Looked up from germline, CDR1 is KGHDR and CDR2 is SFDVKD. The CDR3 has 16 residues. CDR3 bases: TGTGCCACCAGTGATCCTGGACAGGGGATTACCGGGGAGCTGTTTTTT. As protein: CATSDPGQGITGELFF.

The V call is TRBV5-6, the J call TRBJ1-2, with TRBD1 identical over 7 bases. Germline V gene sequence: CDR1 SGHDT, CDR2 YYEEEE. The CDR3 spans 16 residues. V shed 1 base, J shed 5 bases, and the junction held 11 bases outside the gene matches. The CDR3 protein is CASSLNGGQSSYGYTF. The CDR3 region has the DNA TGTGCCAGCAGCTTGAACGGGGGACAGTCTTCTTATGGCTACACCTTC.

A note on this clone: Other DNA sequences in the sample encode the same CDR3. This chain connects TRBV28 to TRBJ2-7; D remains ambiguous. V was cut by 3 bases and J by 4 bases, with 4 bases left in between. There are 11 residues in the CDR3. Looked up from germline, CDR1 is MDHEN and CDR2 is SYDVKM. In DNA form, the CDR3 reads TGTGCCAGCAGTTTGAGATACGAGCAGTACTTC. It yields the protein CASSLRYEQYF.

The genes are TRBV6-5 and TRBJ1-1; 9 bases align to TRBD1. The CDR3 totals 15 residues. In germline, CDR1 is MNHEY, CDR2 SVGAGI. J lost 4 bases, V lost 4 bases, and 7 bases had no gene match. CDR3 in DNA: TGTGCCAGCAGTTCGAACAGGGGGCCACGCACTGAAGCTTTCTTT. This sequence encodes CASSSNRGPRTEAFF.

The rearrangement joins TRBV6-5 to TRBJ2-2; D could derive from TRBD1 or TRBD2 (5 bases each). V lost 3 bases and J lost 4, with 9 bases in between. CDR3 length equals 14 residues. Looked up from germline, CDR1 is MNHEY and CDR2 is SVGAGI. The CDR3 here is CASSYGAGTGELFF. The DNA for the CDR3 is TGTGCCAGCAGTTATGGGGCGGGCACCGGGGAGCTGTTTTTT.

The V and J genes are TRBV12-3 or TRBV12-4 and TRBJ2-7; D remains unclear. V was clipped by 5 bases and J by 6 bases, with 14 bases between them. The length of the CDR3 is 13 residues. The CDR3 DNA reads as TGTGCCAGCAGTACGCTGGGGTTTGGCGAGCAGTACTTC. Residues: CASSTLGFGEQYF.